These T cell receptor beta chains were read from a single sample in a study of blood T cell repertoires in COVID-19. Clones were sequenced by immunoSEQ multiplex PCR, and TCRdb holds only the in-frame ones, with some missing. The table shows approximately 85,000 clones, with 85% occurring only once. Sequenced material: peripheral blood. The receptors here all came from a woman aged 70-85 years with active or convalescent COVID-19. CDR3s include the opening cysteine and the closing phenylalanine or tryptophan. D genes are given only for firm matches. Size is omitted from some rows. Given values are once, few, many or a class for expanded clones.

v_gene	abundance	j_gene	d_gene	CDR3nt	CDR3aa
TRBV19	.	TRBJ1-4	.	TGTGCCAGTAGTATAGATCTATCAGGTCGAAGGAATGAAAAACTGTTTTTT	CASSIDLSGRRNEKLFF
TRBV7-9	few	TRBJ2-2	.	TGTGCCAGCAGCATTGCGGGCGGGGGCCTAAACACCGGGGAGCTGTTTTTT	CASSIAGGGLNTGELFF
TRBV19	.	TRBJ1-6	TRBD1	TGTGCCAGTAGGACAGGGACTGTATATAATTCACCCCTCCACTTT	CASRTGTVYNSPLHF
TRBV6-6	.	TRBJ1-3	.	TGTGCCAGCAGTTTACTCCGGGACACTGGAAACACCATATATTTT	CASSLLRDTGNTIYF
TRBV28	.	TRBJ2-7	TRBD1	TGTGCCAGCAGGGCGACAGGGGGTTTGTACGAGCAGTACTTC	CASRATGGLYEQYF
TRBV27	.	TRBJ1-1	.	TGTGCCAGCAGTCGTGAGGTGTCGAACACTGAAGCTTTCTTT	CASSREVSNTEAFF
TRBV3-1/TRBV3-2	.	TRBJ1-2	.	TGTGCCAGCAGCCAAGCGGGGGGCGGTGGCTACACCTTC	CASSQAGGGGYTF
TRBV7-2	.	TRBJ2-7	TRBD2	TGTGCCAGCAGCTTAGTTTCGGGGGGGGACGACGAGCAGTACTTC	CASSLVSGGDDEQYF
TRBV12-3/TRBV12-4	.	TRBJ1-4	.	TGTGCCAGCAGTTACCTTCGAGGCGAAAAACTGTTTTTT	CASSYLRGEKLFF
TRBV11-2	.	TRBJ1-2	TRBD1	TGTGCCAGCAGCACTAGGACAGGTGGCTACACCTTC	CASSTRTGGYTF
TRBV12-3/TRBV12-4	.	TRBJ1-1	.	TGTGCCAGCAGTCCACAGAACACTGAAGCTTTCTTT	CASSPQNTEAFF
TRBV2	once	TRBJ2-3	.	TGTGCCAGCAGTCCAGCGAGCAGCACAGATACGCAGTATTTT	CASSPASSTDTQYF
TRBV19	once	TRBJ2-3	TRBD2	TGTGCCAGTAGCCGACTAGCGGGGGGACTAGATACGCAGTATTTT	CASSRLAGGLDTQYF
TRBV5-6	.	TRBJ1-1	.	TGTGCCAGCAGCTTGTCCCCTAACACTGAAGCTTTCTTT	CASSLSPNTEAFF
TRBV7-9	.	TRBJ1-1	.	TGTGCCAGCAGCTTAGGAGGTAGCACTGAAGCTTTCTTT	CASSLGGSTEAFF
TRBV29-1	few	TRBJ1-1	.	TGCAGCGACAACGGGGGAGCTTTCTTT	CSDNGGAFF
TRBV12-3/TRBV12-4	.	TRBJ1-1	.	TGTGCCAGCAGTTTATTCCCACAGGCTGAAGCTTTCTTT	CASSLFPQAEAFF
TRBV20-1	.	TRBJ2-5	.	TGCAGTGCCCTTGGGGGGGAGACCCAGTACTTC	CSALGGETQYF
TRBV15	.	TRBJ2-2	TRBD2	TGTGCCACCAGATCGGGACTAAGCGTAGGGGAGCTGTTTTTT	CATRSGLSVGELFF
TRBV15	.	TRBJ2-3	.	TGTGCCACCAGCACTACAGATACGCAGTATTTT	CATSTTDTQYF
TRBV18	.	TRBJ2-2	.	TGTGCCAGCTCACCAGCGGGAACCGGGGAGCTGTTTTTT	CASSPAGTGELFF
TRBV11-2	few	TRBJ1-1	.	TGTGCCAGCAGCTTAGGATACAGGGAATTCACTGAAGCTTTCTTT	CASSLGYREFTEAFF
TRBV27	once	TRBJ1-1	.	TGTGCCAGCAGGAAGGACACCATGAACACTGAAGCTTTCTTT	CASRKDTMNTEAFF
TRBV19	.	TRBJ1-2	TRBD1	TGTGCCAGTAGTATTTGGACAGGGGGTATTACGGACTATGGCTACACCTTC	CASSIWTGGITDYGYTF
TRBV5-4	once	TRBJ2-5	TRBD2	TGTGCCAGCAGCTTGGCCGGTTTTAGCGGGGGGGACCGAGAGACCCAGTACTTC	CASSLAGFSGGDRETQYF
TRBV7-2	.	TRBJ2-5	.	TGTGCCAGCAGCTGGGGGGGGGCCCAAGAGACCCAGTACTTC	CASSWGGAQETQYF
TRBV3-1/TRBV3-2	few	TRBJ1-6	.	TGTGCCAGCAGCCAACTCCTACAGGGCCTCCTCCACTTT	CASSQLLQGLLHF
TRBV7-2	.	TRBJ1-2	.	TGTGCCAGCAGCTCCTTCGTGGGGGCGGATGGCTACACCTTC	CASSSFVGADGYTF
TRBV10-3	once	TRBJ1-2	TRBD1	TGTGCCATCAGTGAGGGCGGGACAGGCCCCTCTAACTATGGCTACACCTTC	CAISEGGTGPSNYGYTF
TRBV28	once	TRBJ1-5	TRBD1	TGTGCCAGCAGTTTATTGGCCCTCCAGACAGGGCGGGGGGGACCCCAGCATTTT	CASSLLALQTGRGGPQHF
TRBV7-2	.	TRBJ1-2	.	TGTGCCAGCAGCTCGACACCCTTCAACTATGGCTACACCTTC	CASSSTPFNYGYTF
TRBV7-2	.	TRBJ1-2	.	TGTGCCAGCAGCCCCACAGGGTCGGACTATGGCTACACCTTC	CASSPTGSDYGYTF
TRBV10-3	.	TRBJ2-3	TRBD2	TGTGCCATCAGTGGGAAGCTAGCGGGGTTGGTCACAGATACGCAGTATTTT	CAISGKLAGLVTDTQYF
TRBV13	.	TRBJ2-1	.	TGTGCCAGCAGCTCAGAAAATCGACAGTACAATGAGCAGTTCTTC	CASSSENRQYNEQFF
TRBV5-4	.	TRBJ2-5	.	TGTGCCAGCAGCTTGTTGTCCTCTATTGAGACCCAGTACTTC	CASSLLSSIETQYF
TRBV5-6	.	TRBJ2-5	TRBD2	TGTGCCAGCAGCTTGGCCCGGCCTAGCGGAGGCCAAGAGACCCAGTACTTC	CASSLARPSGGQETQYF
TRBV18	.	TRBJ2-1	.	TGTGCCAGCTCATCAGTTTTGGGCCCGACAACTGGGCAGTTCTTC	CASSSVLGPTTGQFF